Reported below is one T cell receptor beta chain. Here immunoSEQ multiplex PCR was the method, and the copy in TCRdb shows in-frame clones only, minus some. The repertoire holds 75,000 to 100,000 clones, with approximately 86% as singletons. The data were obtained in a study of radiotherapy plus CTLA-4 blockade in lung cancer. V lost 0 bases, J lost 5 bases, and 12 bases lay in between. CDR1 and CDR2 (germline): SGHRS, YFSETQ. CDR3 length: 15 amino acids. The source material was peripheral blood, sampled from a patient treated with radiotherapy plus ipilimumab. The sequence was collected from a human donor with non-small cell lung cancer that progressed on radiotherapy plus ipilimumab. The chain uses TRBV5-1 and TRBJ2-1; D is unclear. The CDR3 nucleotides read TGCGCCAGCAGCTTGGGCCCATCAGCGAACAATGAGCAGTTCTTC. The encoded protein is CASSLGPSANNEQFF.